These 18 T cell receptor beta chains were all obtained from the same sample, sequenced in a study of T cells in Graves' hyperthyroidism and ophthalmopathy. TCR beta CDR3 sequences were amplified from RNA transcripts. TCR CDR3 underwent first-round RT-PCR with the HTBI primer set. TCRdb re-analysed the multiplex PCR reads in MiXCR, keeping a single row per CDR3 protein. The sample carries approximately 320,000 distinct CDR3 sequences, 16% recorded once. The sample was blood. The receptors were sampled from a man younger than 40 with Graves' hyperthyroidism.

This clonotype appeared many times. The genes are TRBV20-1 and TRBJ2-3, with a tentative D call TRBD2 (6 bases). The CDR3 sequence is 15 residues long. Trimming left V 3 bases short and J 1 base short, with 14 bases between. Germline CDR1 is DFQATT and CDR2 is SNEGSKA (reference sequence). This chain's CDR3 is CSARGGRERTDTQYF. As DNA, the CDR3 is TGCAGTGCTAGGGGAGGAAGAGAACGCACAGATACGCAGTATTTT.

This clonotype occurred a few times. This could be a read error, since a much larger clone is one nucleotide away. The chain employs TRBV12-3 or TRBV12-4 and TRBJ2-7; 8 bases fit TRBD1. The CDR3 runs 16 residues. Trimming took 6 bases from V and 9 from J; bases not matched to a gene: 19. DNA for the CDR3: TGTGCCAGCAGCAAAGGAGGAGGACAGGGCACCGCCGGGCAGTACTTC. Protein product: CASSKGGGQGTAGQYF.

The rearrangement links TRBV14 to TRBJ1-2; D gene ambiguous. The length of the CDR3 is 16 residues. The ends were cut back, 0 bases at V and 0 bases at J, with 11 bases in the middle. Germline V gives CDR1 SGHDN, CDR2 FVKESK. The CDR3 nucleotides are TGTGCCAGCAGCCAAGAGGTCGAAAACCCTAACTATGGCTACACCTTC. Its protein is CASSQEVENPNYGYTF.

The sample holds a few counts of this clonotype. The chain employs TRBV28 and TRBJ1-3; TRBD1 is a possible D gene (5 bases). This CDR3 spans 15 amino acids. Trimming cost V 4 bases and J 3 bases, with 13 bases left between them. Germline CDR1 and CDR2: MDHEN and SYDVKM. The CDR3 nucleotides are TGTGCCAGCAGTTCCGGAGGGACCGATGGAAACACCATATATTTT. This sequence encodes CASSSGGTDGNTIYF.

Ten or more counts support this clonotype. The junction and the germline gene differ at one end; a read error may be behind it. The genes are TRBV28 and TRBJ2-1; TRBD2 aligns across 10 bases. Germline lookup yields CDR1 MDHEN and CDR2 SYDVKM. The CDR3 contains 15 residues. CDR3 region: CASRLAGGLYNGQFF. The CDR3 coding sequence is TGTGCCAGCAGGTTAGCGGGAGGACTATACAATGGGCAGTTCTTC. The full variable domain, rest sourced from reference TRBV28 and TRBJ2-1, is DVKVTQSSRYLVKRTGEKVFLECVQDMDHENMFWYRQDPGLGLRLIYFSYDVKMKEKGDIPEGYSVSREKKERFSLILESASTNQTSMYLCASRLAGGLYNGQFFGPGTRLTVL.

This clonotype was found many times. Here the CDR3 reads CASSAQASTDTQYF. For the CDR3, the DNA is TGTGCCAGCAGCGCCCAGGCTAGCACAGATACGCAGTATTTT. J is TRBJ2-3 and V is TRBV4-2; D call uncertain. CDR3 size: 14 residues. Trimming removed 5 bases at V and 0 bases at J, with 9 bases between. Germline V gene data show CDR1 as LGHNA and CDR2 as YNFKEQ.

This clonotype was counted at least ten times. The chain carries TRBV11-2 and TRBJ2-7; D is ambiguous. This CDR3 region has 14 residues. The V end lost 5 bases, the J end lost 4 bases, and 15 bases lay between the germline ends. Germline CDR1 and CDR2: SGHAT and FQNNGV. CDR3 bases: TGTGCCAGCAGCCTCAATGCCAAGGGATACGAGCAGTACTTC. This gives the protein CASSLNAKGYEQYF.

There are many counts of this clonotype. This chain uses TRBV12-3 or TRBV12-4 with TRBJ1-2; no clear D. CDR3 length: 13 amino acids. With 8 bases removed from V and 2 bases from J, the gap between germline ends came to 12 bases. The CDR3, as DNA: TGTGCCAGCTTCTCCCTACTAAACTATGGCTACACCTTC. As protein: CASFSLLNYGYTF.

Ten or more counts support this clonotype. V gene TRBV27 combines with J gene TRBJ2-1; 7 nucleotides match TRBD2. V lost 4 bases, J lost 0 bases, and 3 bases stayed unmatched. Germline values: CDR1 MNHEY, CDR2 SMNVEV (reference sequence). This CDR3 contains 15 residues. CDR3 sequence (DNA): TGTGCCAGCAGTTGGGGACTACTCTCCTACAATGAGCAGTTCTTC. Its protein product is CASSWGLLSYNEQFF.

This clonotype was seen a few times. The gene calls are TRBV27 and TRBJ1-6, with D possibly TRBD1 on 5 matching bases. The CDR3 extends over 14 amino acids. Per germline, CDR1 MNHEY and CDR2 SMNVEV (reference sequence). Trimming took 6 bases from V and 16 from J, leaving 22 bases between them. The CDR3 DNA follows: TGTGCCAGCAGCCGGACAAACATTCCAGAAAAACTCCACTTT. Encoded protein: CASSRTNIPEKLHF.

J is TRBJ2-6 and V is TRBV6-1; D perhaps matches TRBD1 (5 bases). This CDR3 comprises 18 residues. CDR1 and CDR2 from the germline V gene are MNHNS and SASEGT. Between the trimmed V and J ends, which lost 3 bases and 4 bases, there was a span of 19 bases. CDR3 in amino acids: CASSDAPSGKIGANVLTF. For the CDR3, the DNA is TGTGCCAGCAGTGATGCCCCTTCAGGGAAAATAGGGGCCAACGTCCTGACTTTC.

This clonotype was seen a handful of times. The V and J genes are TRBV6-6 and TRBJ1-1, with 8 bases identical to TRBD1. Per the germline V gene, CDR1 is MNHNY and CDR2 is SVGAGI (reference sequence). The CDR3 extends over 14 amino acids. V trimming: 2 bases; J trimming: 5 bases; junction bases outside the gene matches: 4. As DNA, the CDR3 is TGTGCCAGCAGTTACCAGGGGGCGGGGACTGAAGCTTTCTTT. It translates to CASSYQGAGTEAFF.

This clonotype showed up many times. The chain has TRBV6-1 and TRBJ2-2; the D is unclear. V lost 2 bases and J 7 bases, leaving 11 bases between the germline ends. This CDR3 is 14 amino acids long. Germline CDR1 is MNHNS and CDR2 is SASEGT. CDR3 sequence (DNA): TGTGCCAGCAGTGAATGGGCAAGAGACGGGGAGCTGTTTTTT. Its protein product is CASSEWARDGELFF.

In this sample, this clonotype turned up many times. The chain uses TRBV12-3 or TRBV12-4 and TRBJ2-1, with 12 positions matching TRBD2. With 7 bases clipped from V and 4 bases from J, the junction kept 5 bases outside the gene matches. The CDR3 is 15 residues long. The CDR3 is CASNVLAGGYNEQFF. CDR3 nucleotide sequence: TGTGCCAGCAACGTACTAGCGGGAGGTTACAATGAGCAGTTCTTC.

This clonotype was found a few times. V is TRBV6-2 or TRBV6-3 and J is TRBJ2-7; D ambiguous. The length of the CDR3 is 15 residues. V lost 0 bases and J lost 0, with 9 bases in between. The germline V gene encodes CDR1 MNHEY and CDR2 SVGEGT. This chain's CDR3 is CASSYSRVSSYEQYF. The DNA of the CDR3 is TGTGCCAGCAGTTACTCGCGAGTGAGCTCCTACGAGCAGTACTTC.

The DNA for the CDR3 is TGTGCCAGCAGTGTCACAGGGACCTACGAGCAGTACTTC. Translation gives CASSVTGTYEQYF. The gene calls are TRBV25-1 and TRBJ2-7; tentative D call: TRBD1 (6 bases). Trimming stripped 4 bases from V and 2 bases from J, with 9 bases between. Germline V lookup: CDR1 MGHDK, CDR2 SYGVNS. The CDR3 extends over 13 amino acids.

V gene TRBV19 combines with J gene TRBJ1-4, with a tentative D call TRBD1 (5 bases). This CDR3 is built from 15 residues. V was pared by 9 bases and J by 7 bases, with 21 bases between. CDR1 LNHDA and CDR2 SQIVND come from the germline V gene (reference sequence). The CDR3 protein is CASGKGWTSGEKLFF. As DNA, the CDR3 is TGTGCCAGCGGGAAGGGGTGGACAAGTGGTGAAAAACTGTTTTTT.

At least ten counts were recorded for this clonotype. The chain joins TRBV11-2 to TRBJ2-5; 9 positions agree with TRBD2. Trimming took 7 bases from V and 1 from J; bases not matched to a gene: 1. The CDR3 has 13 amino acids. From germline, CDR1 is SGHAT and CDR2 FQNNGV. DNA for the CDR3: TGTGCCAGCACACTAGCGGGCCAAGAGACCCAGTACTTC. Its protein product is CASTLAGQETQYF.